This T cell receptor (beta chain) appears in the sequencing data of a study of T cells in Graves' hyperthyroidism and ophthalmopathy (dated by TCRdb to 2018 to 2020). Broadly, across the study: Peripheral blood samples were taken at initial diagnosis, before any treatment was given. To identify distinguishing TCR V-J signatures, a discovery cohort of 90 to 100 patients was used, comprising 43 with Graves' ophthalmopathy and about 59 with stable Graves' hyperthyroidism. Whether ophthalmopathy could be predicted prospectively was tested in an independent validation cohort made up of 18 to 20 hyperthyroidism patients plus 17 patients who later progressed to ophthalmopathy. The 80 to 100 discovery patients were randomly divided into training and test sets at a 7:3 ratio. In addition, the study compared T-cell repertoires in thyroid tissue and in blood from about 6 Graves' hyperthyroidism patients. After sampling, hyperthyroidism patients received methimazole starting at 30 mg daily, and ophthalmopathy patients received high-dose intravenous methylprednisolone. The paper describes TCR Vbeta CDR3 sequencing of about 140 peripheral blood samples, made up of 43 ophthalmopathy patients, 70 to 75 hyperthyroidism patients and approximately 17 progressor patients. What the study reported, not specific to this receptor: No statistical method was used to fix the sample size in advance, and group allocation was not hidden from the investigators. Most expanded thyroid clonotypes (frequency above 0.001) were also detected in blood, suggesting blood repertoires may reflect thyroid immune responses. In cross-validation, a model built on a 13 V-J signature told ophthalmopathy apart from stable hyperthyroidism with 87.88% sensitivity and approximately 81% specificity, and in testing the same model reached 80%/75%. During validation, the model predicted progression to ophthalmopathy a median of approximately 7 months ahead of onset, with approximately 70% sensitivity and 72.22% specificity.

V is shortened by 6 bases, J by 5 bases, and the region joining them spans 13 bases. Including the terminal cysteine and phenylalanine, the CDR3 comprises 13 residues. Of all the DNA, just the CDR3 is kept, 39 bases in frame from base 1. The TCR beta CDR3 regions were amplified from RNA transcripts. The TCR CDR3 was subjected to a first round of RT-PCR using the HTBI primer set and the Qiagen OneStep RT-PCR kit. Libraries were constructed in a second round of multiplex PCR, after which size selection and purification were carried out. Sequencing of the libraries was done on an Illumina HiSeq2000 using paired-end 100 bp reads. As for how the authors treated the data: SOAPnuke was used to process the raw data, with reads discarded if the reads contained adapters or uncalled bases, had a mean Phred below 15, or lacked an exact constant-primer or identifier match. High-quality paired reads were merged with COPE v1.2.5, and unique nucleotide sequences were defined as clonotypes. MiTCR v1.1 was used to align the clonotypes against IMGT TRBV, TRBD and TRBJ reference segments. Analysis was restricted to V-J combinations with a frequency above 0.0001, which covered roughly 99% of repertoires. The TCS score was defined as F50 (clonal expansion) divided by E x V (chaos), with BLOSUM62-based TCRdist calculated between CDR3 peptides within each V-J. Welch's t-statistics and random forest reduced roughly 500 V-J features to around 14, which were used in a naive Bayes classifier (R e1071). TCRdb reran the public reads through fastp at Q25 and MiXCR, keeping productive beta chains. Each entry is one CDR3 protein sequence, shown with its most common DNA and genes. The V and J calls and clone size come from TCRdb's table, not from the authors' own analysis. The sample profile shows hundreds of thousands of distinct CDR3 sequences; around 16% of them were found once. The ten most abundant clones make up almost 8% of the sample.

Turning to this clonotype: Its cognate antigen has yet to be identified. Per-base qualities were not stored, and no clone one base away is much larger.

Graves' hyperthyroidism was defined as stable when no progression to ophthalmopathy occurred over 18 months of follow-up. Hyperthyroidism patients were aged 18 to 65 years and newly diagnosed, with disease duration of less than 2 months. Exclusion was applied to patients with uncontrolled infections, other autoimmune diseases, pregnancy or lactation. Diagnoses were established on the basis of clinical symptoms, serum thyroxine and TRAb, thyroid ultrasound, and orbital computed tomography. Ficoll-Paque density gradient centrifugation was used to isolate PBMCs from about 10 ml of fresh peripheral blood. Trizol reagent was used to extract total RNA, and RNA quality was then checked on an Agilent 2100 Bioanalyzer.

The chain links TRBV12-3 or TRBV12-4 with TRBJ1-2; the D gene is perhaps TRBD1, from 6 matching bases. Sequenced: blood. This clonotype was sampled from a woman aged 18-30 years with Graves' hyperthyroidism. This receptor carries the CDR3 CASRGRQEYGYTF. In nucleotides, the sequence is TGTGCCAGCAGGGGGAGACAGGAATATGGCTACACCTTC.